This T cell receptor (beta chain) came from a study of PD-1 blockade in classical Hodgkin lymphoma. Study results and caveats: Baseline TCR diversity was reportedly lower in newly diagnosed patients than in healthy donors. It was reported as lower still in relapsed/refractory patients.

Germline CDR1 reads LNHNV; CDR2 reads YYDKDF (reference sequence). The V segment lost 1 base and the J segment 5 bases; nucleotides outside the gene matches: 5. The CDR3 length is 15 residues. All patients experienced relapse after autologous stem cell transplantation, and brentuximab vedotin exposure was variable. Clones were read by immunoSEQ multiplex PCR, and TCRdb kept only the in-frame ones, dropping some. The sample records 50,000 to 85,000 clones, 70% to 75% being singletons. Comment on this clone: Its antigen is unknown.

The sequence was collected from a human donor with classical Hodgkin lymphoma. This sample comprised peripheral blood mononuclear cells (PBMCs), obtained before the second cycle of nivolumab. V gene TRBV15 combines with J gene TRBJ2-1; 7 bases are shared with TRBD2. The CDR3 loop is CATSRGAGGNNEQFF. The DNA of the CDR3 is TGTGCCACCAGCAGAGGGGCCGGGGGGAACAATGAGCAGTTCTTC. Full variable domain (missing parts from reference TRBV15 and TRBJ2-1): DAMVIQNPRYQVTQFGKPVTLSCSQTLNHNVMYWYQQKSSQAPKLLFHYYDKDFNNEADTPDNFQSRRPNTSFCFLDIRSPGLGDTAMYLCATSRGAGGNNEQFFGPGTRLTVL.